The T cell receptor beta chain described here comes from a study of regulatory T cells in long-lasting Graves disease. To make TCR beta libraries, researchers used iRepertoire HTBI primers and Arm-PCR of CDR3 regions. TCRdb re-derived calls from the multiplex PCR reads in MiXCR, one entry per CDR3 protein. The repertoire holds hundreds of thousands of distinct CDR3 sequences, with 16% as singletons. This clonotype showed up just a few times. Its antigen is unknown. This sample's time point: newly diagnosed GD, antithyroid drugs for less than 3 months. Generation of the TCR library employed RNA extracted from PBMCs. CDR1 is SGHRS, CDR2 YFSETQ, per germline. The V end lost 2 bases, the J end lost 4 bases, and 11 bases lay between the germline ends. This CDR3 has 14 amino acids. Study-wide results and limits: Segments TRBV28, TRBJ1-2 and TRBJ2-5 showed preferential usage in persistent disease.

The same sample was also used in a study of T cells in Graves' hyperthyroidism and ophthalmopathy. From that second work: Patients aged 18 to 65 had newly diagnosed hyperthyroidism that had lasted under 2 months. First-round RT-PCR targeting the TCR CDR3 was performed with the HTBI primer set. Researchers report that a 13 V-J model separated ophthalmopathy from stable hyperthyroidism.

This TCR came from a woman aged 30 to 39 with Graves disease. This specimen was peripheral blood mononuclear cells (PBMCs), taken at new diagnosis, from a patient treated with antithyroid drugs. This chain links TRBV5-1 with TRBJ2-3; D is uncertain. The CDR3 DNA reads as TGCGCCAGCAGCTTAATCCCAGATGCAGATACGCAGTATTTT. Translation: CASSLIPDADTQYF.